Following are 5 T cell receptor beta chains from one sample sequenced in a study of PD-1 blockade in classical Hodgkin lymphoma. Indicated time point: cycle 4 day 1 (C4D1), after five to seven weeks of nivolumab. The patients all showed relapse after autologous stem cell transplantation, while their brentuximab vedotin exposure varied. Measured with immunoSEQ multiplex PCR; TCRdb has only the in-frame clones, and not every one. This sample has roughly 42,000 clones, with around 69% found just once. The sequencing used peripheral blood mononuclear cells (PBMCs), collected before the fourth cycle of nivolumab. These receptors came from a human donor with classical Hodgkin lymphoma.

This chain links TRBV7-9 with TRBJ2-7; perhaps TRBD1 as D (6 bases). CDR1 is SEHNR, CDR2 FQNEAQ, per germline (reference sequence). Trimming took 3 bases from V and 2 from J, leaving 20 bases between them. CDR3 length: 17 amino acids. The CDR3 DNA sequence: TGTGCCAGCAGCTTTACTGCTTACGGGACATCGACCTACGAGCAGTACTTC. Translated: CASSFTAYGTSTYEQYF.

The CDR3 sequence is CASSLGPLGETQYF. Here the CDR3 DNA reads TGTGCCAGCAGCTTAGGGCCATTGGGGGAGACCCAGTACTTC. The genes are TRBV7-8 and TRBJ2-5, with D uncertain. Trimming shortened V by 1 base and J by 5 bases, and 11 bases separated the two germline ends. The germline CDR1 and CDR2 sequences are SGHVS and FQNEAQ. This CDR3 has 14 residues.

The V and J genes are TRBV10-3 and TRBJ2-1, with TRBD2 matching over 10 bases. J was trimmed by 4 bases and V by 6 bases; bases with no gene match: 12. The CDR3 spans 17 residues. CDR1 is ENHRY and CDR2 is SYGVKD in the germline V gene. DNA for the CDR3: TGTGCCATCAGCGAACCTCTAACTAGCGGGGCTTACAATGAGCAGTTCTTC. Its translation is CAISEPLTSGAYNEQFF.

This chain joins TRBV15 and TRBJ2-7; D is ambiguous. V was cut by 4 bases and J by 0 bases, with 13 bases left in between. This CDR3 has 15 amino acids. Germline CDR1 LNHNV, CDR2 YYDKDF (reference sequence). CDR3 sequence reads: CATSKELTTSYEQYF. The CDR3 DNA is TGTGCCACCAGCAAGGAGCTTACCACCTCCTACGAGCAGTACTTC.

This chain joins TRBV9 and TRBJ1-3; 8 bases map to TRBD1. Trimming took 2 bases from V and 6 from J; bases not matched to a gene: 4. The V gene's germline CDR1 is SGDLS and CDR2 YYNGEE. The CDR3 loop spans 14 amino acids. The CDR3 DNA follows: TGTGCCAGCAGCGTCGGGACAGGTGTAAACACCATATATTTT. Protein product: CASSVGTGVNTIYF.